A single sample is the source of the 14 T cell receptor beta chains below, sequenced in a study of shared clonotypes between healthy human individuals (dated by TCRdb to 2019 to 2021). Library preparation employed the immunoSEQ multiplex PCR assay. TCRdb limited this immuneACCESS table to in-frame rearrangements with V and J called. A share of clones is missing; checked studies link under half to unresolved V genes, and the rest is unexplained. A total of about 470,000 clones appear in this sample, around 75% of them only once. Clones ranked in the top ten supply 13% of the sample. Sequencing was done on a sample of PBMCs. The receptors here all came from a woman aged 40 to 50 in good health. Some clones in this sample may be carry-over from other donors' samples.

The chain couples TRBV11-2 to TRBJ2-7, with TRBD1 matching 10 bases. J was trimmed by 2 bases and V by 4 bases; bases with no gene match: 5. Germline V lookup: CDR1 SGHAT, CDR2 FQNNGV. CDR3 size: 15 residues. In DNA form, the CDR3 reads TGTGCCAGCAGCTACGGACAGGGGGAGACCTACGAGCAGTACTTC. Translated: CASSYGQGETYEQYF.

This chain links TRBV5-1 with TRBJ2-5; D is unresolved. The ends were cut back, 1 base at V and 5 bases at J, with 15 bases in the middle. This CDR3 spans 15 amino acids. Germline loops: CDR1 SGHRS, CDR2 YFSETQ. CDR3 in amino acids: CASSLFGQLRETQYF. CDR3 bases: TGCGCCAGCAGCTTGTTTGGTCAGTTAAGGGAGACCCAGTACTTC. Full variable domain (outside the CDR3, taken from reference TRBV5-1 and TRBJ2-5): KAGVTQTPRYLIKTRGQQVTLSCSPISGHRSVSWYQQTPGQGLQFLFEYFSETQRNKGNFPGRFSGRQFSNSRSEMNVSTLELGDSALYLCASSLFGQLRETQYFGPGTRLLVL.

This chain uses TRBV7-9 with TRBJ2-5, with 8 bases identical to TRBD2. Matching the DNA end better, TRBJ2-7 makes the J call doubtful. This CDR3 region has 14 residues. Germline CDR1 is SEHNR and CDR2 is FQNEAQ (reference sequence). The CDR3 region is CASSPRGLGGEQYF. CDR3 nucleotides: TGTGCCAGCAGCCCGAGGGGACTAGGTGGCGAGCAGTACTTC.

The J gene is TRBJ2-1, the V gene TRBV7-2; D is perhaps TRBD2 (6 bases). Germline values: CDR1 SGHTA, CDR2 FQGNSA. The CDR3 covers 14 residues. V gave up 5 bases and J gave up 3 bases, with 11 bases separating them. CDR3 loop: CASSPGGGYNEQFF. CDR3 bases: TGTGCCAGCAGCCCCGGGGGAGGCTACAATGAGCAGTTCTTC.

The chain couples TRBV29-1 to TRBJ2-5; no definite D call. Trimming removed 6 bases from V and 2 bases from J, with 10 bases in between. CDR1 and CDR2 (germline): SQVTM, ANQGSEA. The CDR3 length is 12 residues. The CDR3 DNA is TGCAGCGTCCGTCTAGGGCAAGAGACCCAGTACTTC. Protein sequence: CSVRLGQETQYF.

The chain combines TRBV18 with TRBJ2-2; 7 positions agree with TRBD2. The V and J ends lost 4 bases and 4 bases, in that order; junction bases with no gene match: 6. There are 15 residues in the CDR3. Germline loops: CDR1 KGHSH, CDR2 LQKENI. The CDR3 DNA follows: TGTGCCAGCTCACTAGGTGGCGGGAGCACCGGGGAGCTGTTTTTT. Amino acids: CASSLGGGSTGELFF.

The V gene is TRBV14, the J gene TRBJ2-7; 7 bases align to TRBD2. This CDR3 comprises 14 residues. CDR1 and CDR2 from the germline V gene are SGHDN and FVKESK. Losses at the gene ends were 5 bases for V and 2 bases for J; bases not matched to a gene: 6. The CDR3 DNA reads as TGTGCCAGCAGCTCTACGGGGGGACCCTACGAGCAGTACTTC. Amino acids: CASSSTGGPYEQYF.

The chain is built from TRBV28 and TRBJ1-4; D is undetermined. Between the trimmed V and J ends, which lost 4 bases and 6 bases, there was a span of 15 bases. Germline V gene sequence: CDR1 MDHEN, CDR2 SYDVKM. This CDR3 has 15 residues. Here the CDR3 DNA reads TGTGCCAGCAGTTCTCCTAGCACTGCCTATGAAAAACTGTTTTTT. Its protein product is CASSSPSTAYEKLFF.

The rearrangement links TRBV28 to TRBJ2-5; D remains ambiguous. The end of the DNA is better explained by TRBJ2-7, so the J call may be wrong. Germline CDR1 and CDR2: MDHEN and SYDVKM. CDR3 length equals 13 residues. DNA of the CDR3: TGTGCCAGCAGTTTGAGGCAGTTAATCGAGCAGTACTTC. This codes for CASSLRQLIEQYF.

This sequence joins TRBV6-1 and TRBJ2-1, with TRBD2 matching 10 bases. The CDR3 consists of 15 residues. Germline-derived CDR1 and CDR2 are MNHNS and SASEGT. The trim removed 6 bases at V and 6 bases at J, leaving 8 bases unmatched. The CDR3 DNA reads TGTGCCAGCAGGAGACTAGCGGGTTCGCGCAATGAGCAGTTCTTC. This gives the protein CASRRLAGSRNEQFF.

The chain couples TRBV4-1 to TRBJ2-1, with a weak D call TRBD1 (6 bases). Germline V gives CDR1 MGHRA, CDR2 YSYEKL. Trimming cost V 0 bases and J 6 bases, with 18 bases left between them. The CDR3 is 17 amino acids. Written as DNA, the CDR3 is TGCGCCAGCAGCCAAGATTTTGGGGGCGGTCCGCCCAATGAGCAGTTCTTC. Translating it yields CASSQDFGGGPPNEQFF.

The chain has TRBV27 and TRBJ2-1; D might be TRBD1 (5 bases). This CDR3 has 14 residues. Germline values: CDR1 MNHEY, CDR2 SMNVEV (reference sequence). The V end was cut by 4 bases, the J end by 2 bases, with 9 bases between. The DNA of the CDR3 is TGTGCCAGCAGTTATTGGGGCGCCTACAATGAGCAGTTCTTC. It encodes CASSYWGAYNEQFF.

The J gene is TRBJ2-1, the V gene TRBV30; 9 nucleotides match TRBD2. The CDR3 spans 15 residues. In germline, CDR1 is GTSNPN, CDR2 SVGIG (reference sequence). Losses at the gene ends were 5 bases for V and 8 bases for J; bases not matched to a gene: 13. This chain's CDR3 is CAWAPGLAIGDEQFF. Here the CDR3 DNA reads TGTGCCTGGGCGCCGGGACTAGCAATTGGCGATGAGCAGTTCTTC.

There are a few counts of this clone. The chain links TRBV7-9 to TRBJ2-3; D not resolved. Germline CDR1 is SEHNR and CDR2 is FQNEAQ (reference sequence). This CDR3 region has 12 residues. The V gene lost 1 base and the J gene lost 6 bases, with 5 bases spanning the gap. CDR3 sequence: CASSLDGDTQYF. Written as DNA, the CDR3 is TGTGCCAGCAGCTTAGACGGGGATACGCAGTATTTT.